Below, 5 T cell receptor beta chains from the same sample are listed, as sequenced in a study of PD-1 blockade in mismatch repair-deficient tumors. Only in-frame clones appear in the TCRdb table, and some are missing; sequencing was by immunoSEQ multiplex PCR. This sample carries some 84,000 clones, roughly 80% of them seen once, and the ten largest clones take under 3%. The sample in question was peripheral blood, obtained 12 weeks after starting pembrolizumab. The receptors here all came from an adult with mismatch repair-deficient cancer.

CDR3 DNA: TGTGCCAGCCGGGACTTGAACACCGGGGAGCTGTTTTTT. Its protein product is CASRDLNTGELFF. J is TRBJ2-2 and V is TRBV28, with D possibly TRBD2 on 6 matching bases. The V gene's germline CDR1 is MDHEN and CDR2 SYDVKM. Trimming left V 8 bases short and J 1 base short, with 8 bases between. This CDR3 has 13 amino acids.

The chain links TRBV28 to TRBJ2-7, with a weak D call TRBD2 (5 bases). V lost 2 bases and J 4 bases, leaving 9 bases between the germline ends. The CDR3 is 13 amino acids. CDR1 and CDR2 (germline): MDHEN, SYDVKM. CDR3: CASSLRTGYEQYF. The DNA of the CDR3 is TGTGCCAGCAGTTTAAGAACGGGGTACGAGCAGTACTTC.

The genes are TRBV27 and TRBJ2-2; D is possibly TRBD1 (5 bases). Germline assignment: CDR1 MNHEY and CDR2 SMNVEV (reference sequence). The V gene lost 0 bases and the J gene lost 7 bases, with 15 bases spanning the gap. The CDR3 runs 16 residues. Here the CDR3 reads CASSLSRIRGHGELFF. DNA for the CDR3: TGTGCCAGCAGTTTATCCCGCATTAGGGGCCACGGGGAGCTGTTTTTT.

V is TRBV19 and J is TRBJ2-3; 7 bases fit TRBD2. The CDR3 totals 18 residues. With V trimmed by 5 bases and J by 3 bases, 17 bases remained unmatched. Germline V lookup: CDR1 LNHDA, CDR2 SQIVND (reference sequence). The CDR3 region has the DNA TGTGCCAGTAGTCCGATGGGGACGGCGTCAGCGGGGACAGATACGCAGTATTTT. This codes for CASSPMGTASAGTDTQYF.

This chain uses TRBV2 with TRBJ1-1; no definite D call. This CDR3 comprises 15 residues. Looked up from germline, CDR1 is SNHLY and CDR2 is FYNNEI. V dropped 5 bases and J dropped 0 bases, with 13 bases sitting between them. CDR3 in amino acids: CASSLGRLVNTEAFF. In nucleotides, the CDR3 is TGTGCCAGCAGTTTAGGAAGGTTGGTGAACACTGAAGCTTTCTTT. Full variable domain (remainder filled in from reference TRBV2 and TRBJ1-1): EPEVTQTPSHQVTQMGQEVILRCVPISNHLYFYWYRQILGQKVEFLVSFYNNEISEKSEIFDDQFSVERPDGSNFTLKIRSTKLEDSAMYFCASSLGRLVNTEAFFGQGTRLTVV.